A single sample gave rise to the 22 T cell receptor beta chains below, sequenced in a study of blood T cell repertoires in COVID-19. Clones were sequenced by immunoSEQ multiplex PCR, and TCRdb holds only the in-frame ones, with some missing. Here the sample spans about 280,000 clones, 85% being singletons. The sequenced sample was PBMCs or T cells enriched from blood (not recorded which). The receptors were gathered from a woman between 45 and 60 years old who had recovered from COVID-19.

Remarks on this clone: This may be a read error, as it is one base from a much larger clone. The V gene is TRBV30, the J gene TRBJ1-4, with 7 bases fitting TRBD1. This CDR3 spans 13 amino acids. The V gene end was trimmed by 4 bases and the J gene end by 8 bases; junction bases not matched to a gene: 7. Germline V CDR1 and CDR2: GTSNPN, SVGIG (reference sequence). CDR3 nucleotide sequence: TGTGCCTGGAAAGCAGGGGGACAGGAAAAACTGTTTTTT. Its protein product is CAWKAGGQEKLFF.

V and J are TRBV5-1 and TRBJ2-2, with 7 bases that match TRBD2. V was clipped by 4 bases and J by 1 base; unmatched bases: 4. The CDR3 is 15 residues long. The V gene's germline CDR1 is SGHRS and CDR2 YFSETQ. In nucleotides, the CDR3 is TGCGCCAGCAGCCCAGGGAGGGAGAACACCGGGGAGCTGTTTTTT. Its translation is CASSPGRENTGELFF.

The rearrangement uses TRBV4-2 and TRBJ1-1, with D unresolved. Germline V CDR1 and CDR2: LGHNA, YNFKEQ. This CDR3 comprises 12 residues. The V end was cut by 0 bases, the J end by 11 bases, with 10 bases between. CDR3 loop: CASSQDQRRAFF. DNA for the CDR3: TGTGCCAGCAGCCAAGATCAGCGTCGGGCTTTCTTT.

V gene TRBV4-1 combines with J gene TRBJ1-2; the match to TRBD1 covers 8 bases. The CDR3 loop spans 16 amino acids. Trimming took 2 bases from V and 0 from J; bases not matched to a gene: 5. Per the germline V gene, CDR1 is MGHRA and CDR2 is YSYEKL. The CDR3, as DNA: TGCGCCAGCAGCCAATTGATGACAGGGGCTAACTATGGCTACACCTTC. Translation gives CASSQLMTGANYGYTF.

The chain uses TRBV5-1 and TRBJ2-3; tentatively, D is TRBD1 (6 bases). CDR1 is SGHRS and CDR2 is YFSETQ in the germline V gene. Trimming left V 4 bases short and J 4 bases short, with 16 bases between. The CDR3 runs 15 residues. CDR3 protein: CASSTVYRDADTQYF. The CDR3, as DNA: TGCGCCAGCAGCACCGTGTACAGGGACGCAGATACGCAGTATTTT.

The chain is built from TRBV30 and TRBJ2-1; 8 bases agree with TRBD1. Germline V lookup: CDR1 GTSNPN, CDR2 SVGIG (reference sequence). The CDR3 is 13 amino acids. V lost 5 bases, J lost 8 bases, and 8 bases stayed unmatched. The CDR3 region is CAWESTGVDEQFF. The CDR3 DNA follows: TGTGCCTGGGAATCGACAGGGGTAGATGAGCAGTTCTTC.

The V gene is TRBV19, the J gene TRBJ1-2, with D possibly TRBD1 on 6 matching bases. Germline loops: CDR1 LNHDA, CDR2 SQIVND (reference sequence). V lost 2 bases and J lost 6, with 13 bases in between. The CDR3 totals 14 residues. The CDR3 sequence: CASSIQGSGNGYTF. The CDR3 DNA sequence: TGTGCCAGTAGTATACAGGGGAGTGGGAATGGCTACACCTTC.

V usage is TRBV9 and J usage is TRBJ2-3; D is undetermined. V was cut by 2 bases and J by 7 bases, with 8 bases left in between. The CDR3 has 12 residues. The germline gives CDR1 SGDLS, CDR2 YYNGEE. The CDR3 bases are TGTGCCAGCAGCGTGGGCGCTAATACGCAGTATTTT. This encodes CASSVGANTQYF.

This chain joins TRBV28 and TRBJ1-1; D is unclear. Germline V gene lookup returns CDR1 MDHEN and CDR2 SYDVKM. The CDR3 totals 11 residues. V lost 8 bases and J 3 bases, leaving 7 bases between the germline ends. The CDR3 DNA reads TGTGCCAGCCAGGCGTACACTGAAGCTTTCTTT. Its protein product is CASQAYTEAFF. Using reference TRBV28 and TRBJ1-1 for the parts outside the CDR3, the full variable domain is DVKVTQSSRYLVKRTGEKVFLECVQDMDHENMFWYRQDPGLGLRLIYFSYDVKMKEKGDIPEGYSVSREKKERFSLILESASTNQTSMYLCASQAYTEAFFGQGTRLTVV.

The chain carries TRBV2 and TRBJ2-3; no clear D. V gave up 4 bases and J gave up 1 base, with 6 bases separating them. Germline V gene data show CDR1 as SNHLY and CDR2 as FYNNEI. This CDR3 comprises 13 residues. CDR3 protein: CASSGQGTDTQYF. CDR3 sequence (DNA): TGTGCCAGCAGTGGGCAGGGCACAGATACGCAGTATTTT.

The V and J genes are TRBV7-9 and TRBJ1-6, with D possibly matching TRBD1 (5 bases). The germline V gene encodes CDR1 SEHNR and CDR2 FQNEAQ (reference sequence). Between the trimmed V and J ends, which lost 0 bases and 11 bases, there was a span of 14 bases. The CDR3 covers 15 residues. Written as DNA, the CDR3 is TGTGCCAGCAGCTTAGCGGAGGGGTTTAGGACACCCCTCCACTTT. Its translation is CASSLAEGFRTPLHF.

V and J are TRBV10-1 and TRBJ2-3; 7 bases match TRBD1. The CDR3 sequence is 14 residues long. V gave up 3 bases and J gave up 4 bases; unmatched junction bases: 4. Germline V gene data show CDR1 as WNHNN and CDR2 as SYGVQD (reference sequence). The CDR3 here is CASSDQGVSDTQYF. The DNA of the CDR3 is TGCGCCAGCAGTGACCAGGGGGTCTCAGATACGCAGTATTTT.

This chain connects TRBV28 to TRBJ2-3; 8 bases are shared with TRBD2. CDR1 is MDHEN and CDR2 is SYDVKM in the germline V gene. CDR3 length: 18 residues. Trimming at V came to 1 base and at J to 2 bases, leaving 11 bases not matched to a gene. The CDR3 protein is CASSLFGSGGFSTDTQYF. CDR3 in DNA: TGTGCCAGCAGTTTATTCGGGAGCGGGGGCTTCTCCACAGATACGCAGTATTTT.

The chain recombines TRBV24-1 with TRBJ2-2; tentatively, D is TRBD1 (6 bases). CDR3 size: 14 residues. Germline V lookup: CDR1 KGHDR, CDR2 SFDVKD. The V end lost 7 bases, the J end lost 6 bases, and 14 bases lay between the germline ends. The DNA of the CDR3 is TGTGCCACCAGCCCTACAGGGATCCCCGGGGAGCTGTTTTTT. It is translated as CATSPTGIPGELFF.

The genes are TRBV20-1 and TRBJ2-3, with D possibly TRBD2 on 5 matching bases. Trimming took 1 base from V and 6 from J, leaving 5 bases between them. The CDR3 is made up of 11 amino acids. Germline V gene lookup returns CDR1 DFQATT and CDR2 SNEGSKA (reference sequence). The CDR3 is CSARGGDTQYF. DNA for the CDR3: TGCAGTGCTAGAGGAGGGGATACGCAGTATTTT.

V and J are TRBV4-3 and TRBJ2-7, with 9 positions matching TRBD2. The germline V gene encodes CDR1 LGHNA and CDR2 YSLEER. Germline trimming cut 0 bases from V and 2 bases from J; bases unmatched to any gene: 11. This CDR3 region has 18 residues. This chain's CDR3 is CASSQDWGWTSDTYEQYF. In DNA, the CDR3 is TGCGCCAGCAGCCAAGATTGGGGGTGGACTAGCGACACCTACGAGCAGTACTTC.

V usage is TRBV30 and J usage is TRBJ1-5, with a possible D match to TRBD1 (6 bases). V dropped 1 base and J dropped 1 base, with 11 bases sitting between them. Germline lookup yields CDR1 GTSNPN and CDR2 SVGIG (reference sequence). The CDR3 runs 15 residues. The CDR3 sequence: CAWSATGLSNQPQHF. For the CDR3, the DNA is TGTGCCTGGAGTGCTACAGGGTTGAGCAATCAGCCCCAGCATTTT.

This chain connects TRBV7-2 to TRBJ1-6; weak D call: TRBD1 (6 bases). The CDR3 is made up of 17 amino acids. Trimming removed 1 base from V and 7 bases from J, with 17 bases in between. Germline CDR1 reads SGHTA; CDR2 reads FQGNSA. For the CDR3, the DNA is TGTGCCAGCAGCTTAGGACAGGCCTCTATGGTCAATTCACCCCTCCACTTT. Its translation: CASSLGQASMVNSPLHF.

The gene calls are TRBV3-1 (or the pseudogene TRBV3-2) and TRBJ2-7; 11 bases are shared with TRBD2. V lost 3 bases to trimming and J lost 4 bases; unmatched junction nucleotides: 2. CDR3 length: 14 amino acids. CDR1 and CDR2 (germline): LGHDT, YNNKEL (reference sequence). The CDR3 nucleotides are TGTGCCAGCAGCCAGACTAGCGGGATTTACGAGCAGTACTTC. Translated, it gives CASSQTSGIYEQYF.

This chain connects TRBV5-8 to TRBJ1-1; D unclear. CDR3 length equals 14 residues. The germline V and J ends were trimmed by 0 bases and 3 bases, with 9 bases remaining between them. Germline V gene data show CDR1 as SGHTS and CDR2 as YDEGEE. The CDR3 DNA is TGTGCCAGCAGCTTGGGTTTGGGAGACACTGAAGCTTTCTTT. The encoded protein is CASSLGLGDTEAFF.

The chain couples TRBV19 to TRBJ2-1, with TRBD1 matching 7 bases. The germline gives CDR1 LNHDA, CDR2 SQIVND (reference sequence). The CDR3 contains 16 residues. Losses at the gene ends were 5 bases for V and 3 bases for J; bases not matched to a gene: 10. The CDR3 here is CASSSGQDLNYNEQFF. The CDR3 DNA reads TGTGCCAGTAGTTCAGGACAGGACTTAAACTACAATGAGCAGTTCTTC. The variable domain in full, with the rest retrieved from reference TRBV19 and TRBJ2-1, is DGGITQSPKYLFRKEGQNVTLSCEQNLNHDAMYWYRQDPGQGLRLIYYSQIVNDFQKGDIAEGYSVSREKKESFPLTVTSAQKNPTAFYLCASSSGQDLNYNEQFFGPGTRLTVL.

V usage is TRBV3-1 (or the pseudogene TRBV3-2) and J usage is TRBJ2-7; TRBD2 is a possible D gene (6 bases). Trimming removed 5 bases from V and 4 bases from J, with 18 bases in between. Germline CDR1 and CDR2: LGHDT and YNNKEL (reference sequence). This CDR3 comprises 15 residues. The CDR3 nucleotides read TGTGCCAGCAGCAATCGGCGGGATCCCCTTTACGAGCAGTACTTC. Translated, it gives CASSNRRDPLYEQYF.